The source of this TCR beta chain is a study of shared T cell receptors in the human thymus (dated by TCRdb to about 2021). Broadly, across the study: The study examined how self-reactive, shared T-cell receptor alpha chains are generated in the human thymus.

Points on this clone: There is no known antigen for this receptor. Base qualities are not recorded, but no much larger clone differs from it by a single base.

Receptors were amplified or captured by the immunoSEQ multiplex PCR assay. TCRdb stores this immuneACCESS table with in-frame sequences only. Part of the clones is absent; in the studies checked, under half of the shortfall reflects unresolved V genes, and no reason is known for the rest. The sample includes about 660,000 clones, with about 89% observed a single time. 0.0094% of the sample rests with the top ten. CDR1 and CDR2 are read off the germline V gene as SGHRS and YFSETQ. Counted from cysteine to phenylalanine, this CDR3 has 13 amino acids. Kept here is only the CDR3 DNA, which spans 39 bases and is read in frame from base 1. V and J are truncated by 4 bases and 3 bases respectively, leaving an intervening sequence of 7 bases. This sample was shared with a second study, whose subject was human thymus T cells. According to the second study: In Finland, the donors were immunologically healthy infants who were having open corrective cardiac surgery for congenital heart defects. The thymus tissue came from surgical resects taken out during corrective cardiac surgery. Both the thymic and the peripheral blood repertoires appeared to show biased V and J gene segment usage. According to the related research, thymic TCR repertoires were highly overlapping among unrelated individuals. The study described the TCR alpha and beta repertoires in about 8 infant thymus samples and a few matching peripheral blood samples. Donor ages ranged from about 6 to 244 days, and the cohort comprised over 5 male and a couple of female infants. Thymocytes were mechanically released from the tissue and were stored as pellets of about 9-33 million cells at -70 degrees C. A QIAsymphony instrument was used to extract genomic DNA from the frozen cell pellets. Using the immunoSEQ multiplex PCR assay, the TCRB and TCRAD loci were amplified from a standardized quantity of quality-controlled genomic DNA. The amplicons spanned the V(D)J region and were long enough to cover the CDR3 and allow V and J genes to be identified. The amplicons were sequenced on an Illumina platform via the commercial immunoSEQ service. Corrections for primer bias and sequencing errors followed previously described methods, while TCRAD and TCRB definitions were based on the IMGT database. The repertoires were analysed using immunoSEQ Analyzer 3.0 and VDJTools for basic statistics, V/J segment usage, diversity estimates, rarefaction and pairwise overlap. To estimate diversity, the Chao1, ChaoE, Efron-Thisted, Shannon and inverse Simpson indices were applied, and diversity was also estimated on datasets down-sampled to the smallest sample. Repertoire overlap used strict matching of CDR3 nucleotide sequence, V gene and J gene, with Jaccard-based multidimensional scaling clustering. On average, thymus samples gave 650,000 to 850,000 unique TCRB clonotypes, whereas blood samples gave 75,000 to 85,000.

Sequencing was done on a sample of thymocytes. Recombination connected TRBV5-1 to TRBJ1-4, with the D gene not clear enough to name. The clonotype comes from a boy under three years old with a congenital heart defect. Donor details come from another sample of the same person, matched by shared clones. The bases read TGCGCCAGCAGCCTGAGAGCTAATGAAAAACTGTTTTTT. It specifies CASSLRANEKLFF.